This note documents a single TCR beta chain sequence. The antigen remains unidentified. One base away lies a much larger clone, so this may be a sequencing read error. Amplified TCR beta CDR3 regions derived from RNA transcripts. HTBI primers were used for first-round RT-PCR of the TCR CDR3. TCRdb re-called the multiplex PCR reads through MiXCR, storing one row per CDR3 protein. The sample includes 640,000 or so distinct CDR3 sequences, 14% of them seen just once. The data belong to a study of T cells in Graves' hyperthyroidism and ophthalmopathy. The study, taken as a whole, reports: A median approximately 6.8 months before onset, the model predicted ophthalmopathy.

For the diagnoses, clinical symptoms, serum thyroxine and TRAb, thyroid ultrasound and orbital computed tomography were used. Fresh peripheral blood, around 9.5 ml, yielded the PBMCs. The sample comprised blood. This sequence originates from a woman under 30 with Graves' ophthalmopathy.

CDR3 region: CAISLLWGNQPQHF. The CDR3 DNA follows: TGTGCCATCAGCCTCCTTTGGGGCAATCAGCCCCAGCATTTT. This chain joins TRBV28 and TRBJ1-5; D uncertain. The CDR3 is 14 residues long. V gave up 10 bases and J gave up 2 bases, with 15 bases separating them. Germline CDR1 and CDR2: MDHEN and SYDVKM.